These 32 T cell receptor beta chains originate from one sample sequenced in a study of control samples from healthy donors and cancer patients. Generated by immunoSEQ multiplex PCR, the TCRdb table keeps only in-frame clones and is missing some. Among some 35,000 clones listed, roughly 92% were seen once. The specimen sequenced was PBMCs. Source of these receptors: a middle-aged man with colorectal cancer.

The chain joins TRBV5-1 to TRBJ2-7; 9 bases are shared with TRBD1. J gave up 3 bases and V 4 bases, and 11 bases lay outside the gene matches. There are 16 residues in the CDR3. Germline loops: CDR1 SGHRS, CDR2 YFSETQ. CDR3 sequence reads: CASSQEIPGQGYEQYF. The CDR3 DNA sequence: TGCGCCAGCAGCCAGGAAATACCGGGACAGGGCTACGAGCAGTACTTC. Drawing the rest from reference TRBV5-1 and TRBJ2-7, the complete variable domain is KAGVTQTPRYLIKTRGQQVTLSCSPISGHRSVSWYQQTPGQGLQFLFEYFSETQRNKGNFPGRFSGRQFSNSRSEMNVSTLELGDSALYLCASSQEIPGQGYEQYFGPGTRLTVT.

The chain carries TRBV19 and TRBJ1-1; TRBD1 matches at 7 bases. Trimming took 5 bases from V and 1 from J; bases not matched to a gene: 7. CDR1 is LNHDA and CDR2 is SQIVND in the germline V gene (reference sequence). The CDR3 is 15 amino acids. The CDR3 sequence: CASSLDRRQNTEAFF. The CDR3 region has the DNA TGTGCCAGTAGTTTGGACAGGCGACAGAACACTGAAGCTTTCTTT.

The chain couples TRBV19 to TRBJ2-6; D tentatively reads TRBD1 or TRBD2 (5 bases each). The length of the CDR3 is 15 residues. Germline V gene sequence: CDR1 LNHDA, CDR2 SQIVND (reference sequence). The V end was cut by 4 bases, the J end by 0 bases, with 7 bases between. The CDR3 loop reads CASSRGVSGANVLTF. The CDR3 DNA is TGTGCCAGTAGTAGAGGGGTCTCTGGGGCCAACGTCCTGACTTTC.

This chain uses TRBV5-1 with TRBJ2-2; possibly TRBD1 or TRBD2 for D (5 bases each). Trimming took 2 bases from V and 4 from J, leaving 6 bases between them. CDR3 size: 13 residues. CDR1 and CDR2 (germline): SGHRS, YFSETQ. The CDR3 DNA is TGCGCCAGCAGCTTTGGGGGCACCGGGGAGCTGTTTTTT. This sequence encodes CASSFGGTGELFF.

This chain links TRBV6-5 with TRBJ2-7; D is uncertain. Per germline, CDR1 MNHEY and CDR2 SVGAGI. V lost 6 bases and J 0 bases, leaving 6 bases between the germline ends. The CDR3 runs to 12 residues. CDR3 bases: TGTGCCAGCAGGGGAAGCTCCTACGAGCAGTACTTC. It yields the protein CASRGSSYEQYF.

V gene TRBV27 combines with J gene TRBJ1-6; D unresolved. This CDR3 is 14 amino acids long. Germline V gene data show CDR1 as MNHEY and CDR2 as SMNVEV (reference sequence). V was trimmed by 8 bases and J by 6 bases, leaving 14 bases between them. CDR3 residues: CASGWAPINSPLHF. Written as DNA, the CDR3 is TGTGCCAGCGGGTGGGCCCCGATTAATTCACCCCTCCACTTT.

J is TRBJ2-1 and V is TRBV9; TRBD2 is a possible D gene (6 bases). The V and J ends lost 3 bases and 6 bases respectively, with 16 bases between them. The CDR3 has 15 residues. Germline CDR1 reads SGDLS; CDR2 reads YYNGEE. As DNA, the CDR3 is TGTGCCAGCAGCGAAAGCGGGCGGACTGCCAATGAGCAGTTCTTC. It codes for CASSESGRTANEQFF.

The V and J genes are TRBV4-2 and TRBJ2-1; D gene ambiguous. Germline-derived CDR1 and CDR2 are LGHNA and YNFKEQ. The CDR3 runs 17 residues. Trimming took 2 bases from V and 8 from J, leaving 22 bases between them. The CDR3: CASSQSIRPGSRDEQFF. The CDR3 DNA is TGTGCCAGCAGCCAATCAATTCGACCGGGTTCTCGGGATGAGCAGTTCTTC.

This rearrangement joins TRBV9 to TRBJ2-6; D uncertain. This CDR3 contains 12 residues. Trimming took off 4 bases at V and 8 bases at J, with 7 bases between the two ends. The germline V gene encodes CDR1 SGDLS and CDR2 YYNGEE. This chain's CDR3 is CASSPRTNVLTF. The CDR3 DNA sequence: TGTGCCAGCAGCCCACGGACCAACGTCCTGACTTTC.

The chain recombines TRBV7-9 with TRBJ1-1; D possibly corresponds to TRBD1 (6 bases). Trimming took 3 bases from V and 2 from J, leaving 7 bases between them. Germline V lookup: CDR1 SEHNR, CDR2 FQNEAQ (reference sequence). The CDR3 runs to 13 residues. As DNA, the CDR3 is TGTGCCAGCAGCTTGGACAGTAACACTGAAGCTTTCTTT. It encodes CASSLDSNTEAFF.

This sequence joins TRBV7-8 and TRBJ2-2; D is uncertain. V was cut by 3 bases and J by 1 base, with 18 bases left in between. From germline, CDR1 is SGHVS and CDR2 FQNEAQ. The CDR3 contains 18 residues. CDR3 sequence reads: CASSFFVRSSLNTGELFF. In DNA form, the CDR3 reads TGTGCCAGCAGCTTCTTCGTTCGGTCTAGTTTGAACACCGGGGAGCTGTTTTTT.

The DNA for the CDR3 is TGTGCCAGCAGTCCCCCGGCGGGGACGCAGTATTTT. Its translation is CASSPPAGTQYF. The J gene is TRBJ2-3, the V gene TRBV6-2 or TRBV6-3, with TRBD2 as a possible D gene (6 bases). The germline gives CDR1 MNHEY, CDR2 SVGEGT. There are 12 residues in the CDR3. V was shortened by 5 bases and J by 9 bases, with 12 bases between the two germline ends.

The genes are TRBV9 and TRBJ2-2, with D perhaps TRBD1 (6 bases). The CDR3 runs to 16 residues. CDR1 and CDR2 from the germline V gene are SGDLS and YYNGEE. V was cut by 4 bases and J by 6 bases, with 19 bases left in between. This CDR3 is CASSPHGRGGSGELFF. The CDR3 nucleotides are TGTGCCAGCAGCCCCCACGGCAGGGGTGGGTCCGGGGAGCTGTTTTTT.

This rearrangement joins TRBV2 to TRBJ1-6; TRBD1 matches 7 bases. The germline CDR1 and CDR2 sequences are SNHLY and FYNNEI. The CDR3 length is 13 residues. The junction had 0 bases not matched to a gene; V was cut back by 4 bases and J by 6 bases. The CDR3 is CASSGQGNSPLHF. The CDR3 DNA is TGTGCCAGCAGTGGACAGGGTAATTCACCCCTCCACTTT.

J is TRBJ1-2 and V is TRBV19; TRBD1 is a possible D gene (6 bases). The germline V gene has CDR1 LNHDA and CDR2 SQIVND (reference sequence). V lost 5 bases, J lost 4 bases, and 17 bases lay in between. The CDR3 consists of 15 residues. The chain's CDR3 is CASSLELDSFYGYTF. The CDR3 DNA reads TGTGCCAGTAGTCTTGAGTTGGACAGTTTCTATGGCTACACCTTC.

The genes are TRBV6-5 and TRBJ2-3; D remains ambiguous. The CDR3 covers 16 residues. The V gene lost 1 base and the J gene lost 0 bases, with 11 bases spanning the gap. In germline, CDR1 is MNHEY, CDR2 SVGAGI. The CDR3 protein is CASSYLGLSSTDTQYF. For the CDR3, the DNA is TGTGCCAGCAGTTACTTAGGTCTCTCTAGCACAGATACGCAGTATTTT.

The V and J genes are TRBV4-3 and TRBJ1-1; the D gene is possibly TRBD1 (5 bases). Germline values: CDR1 LGHNA, CDR2 YSLEER. Trimming stripped 0 bases from V and 4 bases from J, with 15 bases between. The CDR3 covers 16 residues. The CDR3 nucleotides read TGCGCCAGCAGCCAAGAGGGGCAGGTAAGCATCACTGAAGCTTTCTTT. Protein sequence: CASSQEGQVSITEAFF.

This clone was seen a single time. The chain recombines TRBV5-1 with TRBJ1-1; D may be TRBD1 (6 bases). V was clipped by 2 bases and J by 6 bases, with 11 bases between them. The CDR3 loop spans 13 amino acids. Germline assignment: CDR1 SGHRS and CDR2 YFSETQ. CDR3 DNA sequence: TGCGCCAGCAGCTTACAGGGTATCCCTGAAGCTTTCTTT. Amino acids: CASSLQGIPEAFF.

This chain joins TRBV5-4 and TRBJ2-7; 7 bases map to TRBD1. Germline CDR1 is SGHNT and CDR2 is YYREEE (reference sequence). With 4 bases clipped from V and 0 bases from J, the junction kept 7 bases outside the gene matches. The CDR3 is 15 residues long. CDR3 DNA sequence: TGTGCCAGCAGCCCTTCGACAGGGAACTCCTACGAGCAGTACTTC. It encodes CASSPSTGNSYEQYF. The variable domain in full, completed from reference TRBV5-4 and TRBJ2-7, reads ETGVTQSPTHLIKTRGQQVTLRCSSQSGHNTVSWYQQALGQGPQFIFQYYREEENGRGNFPPRFSGLQFPNYSSELNVNALELDDSALYLCASSPSTGNSYEQYFGPGTRLTVT.

V usage is TRBV7-3 and J usage is TRBJ2-1, with D perhaps matching TRBD1 (5 bases). The CDR3 has 13 amino acids. Trimming stripped 4 bases from V and 6 bases from J, with 10 bases between. Germline V lookup: CDR1 SGHTA, CDR2 FQGTGA. The CDR3 bases are TGTGCCAGCAGCTCCAGACAGTCCAATGAGCAGTTCTTC. This encodes CASSSRQSNEQFF.

This clone was recorded only once. This chain uses TRBV6-6 with TRBJ2-1, with TRBD1 matching over 7 bases. This CDR3 has 13 amino acids. The germline gives CDR1 MNHNY, CDR2 SVGAGI (reference sequence). CDR3 region: CAVVGGFFNEQFF. The CDR3 DNA reads as TGTGCGGTGGTAGGGGGCTTCTTCAATGAGCAGTTCTTC.

V and J are TRBV2 and TRBJ2-2; 7 positions agree with TRBD1. The V and J ends lost 5 bases and 4 bases, in that order; junction bases with no gene match: 7. CDR1 and CDR2 from the germline V gene are SNHLY and FYNNEI. The CDR3 has 15 amino acids. The CDR3 sequence: CASSTKTGSTGELFF. The CDR3 DNA follows: TGTGCCAGCAGTACTAAGACAGGGTCCACCGGGGAGCTGTTTTTT.

The V gene is TRBV6-1, the J gene TRBJ2-3; a weak D match, TRBD1 (6 bases). Trimming cost V 2 bases and J 0 bases, with 6 bases left between them. The CDR3 length is 14 residues. Germline CDR1 MNHNS, CDR2 SASEGT. The CDR3 DNA follows: TGTGCCAGCAGTGAAACAGGGAGCACAGATACGCAGTATTTT. Translated: CASSETGSTDTQYF.

CDR3 loop: CASSPTPGLAGGGETQYF. DNA of the CDR3: TGTGCCAGCAGCCCTACCCCGGGACTAGCGGGGGGCGGAGAGACCCAGTACTTC. The chain combines TRBV6-2 or TRBV6-3 with TRBJ2-5, with TRBD2 matching over 15 bases. The V and J ends lost 6 bases and 4 bases, in that order; junction bases with no gene match: 12. The CDR3 has 18 residues. Per germline, CDR1 MNHEY and CDR2 SVGEGT.

The rearrangement links TRBV9 to TRBJ1-1; 7 bases line up with TRBD1. CDR3 length: 13 amino acids. Per germline, CDR1 SGDLS and CDR2 YYNGEE. V gave up 2 bases and J gave up 4 bases; unmatched junction bases: 2. The CDR3 is CASSVNRGTEAFF. The CDR3 region has the DNA TGTGCCAGCAGCGTTAACAGGGGCACTGAAGCTTTCTTT.

The chain combines TRBV10-3 with TRBJ1-2, with D maybe TRBD1 (5 bases). In germline, CDR1 is ENHRY, CDR2 SYGVKD. V lost 2 bases to trimming and J lost 4 bases, with 14 bases between them. The CDR3 sequence is 15 residues long. The CDR3 sequence: CAISETGTPFYGYTF. The CDR3 DNA is TGTGCCATCAGTGAGACCGGGACCCCGTTCTATGGCTACACCTTC.

This rearrangement joins TRBV7-2 to TRBJ2-5; D unclear. The CDR3 consists of 13 residues. CDR1 is SGHTA and CDR2 is FQGNSA in the germline V gene. Trimming cost V 0 bases and J 5 bases, with 7 bases left between them. The CDR3 protein is CASSLAGRETQYF. CDR3 sequence (DNA): TGTGCCAGCAGCTTAGCAGGTCGCGAGACCCAGTACTTC.

The CDR3 reads CASSGQRGDTQYF. CDR3 DNA: TGTGCCAGTAGTGGCCAGCGGGGGGATACGCAGTATTTT. The V gene is TRBV19, the J gene TRBJ2-3; TRBD2 matches 8 bases. The CDR3 sequence is 13 residues long. V dropped 5 bases and J dropped 6; count of bases not matched to a gene: 4. Germline CDR1 is LNHDA and CDR2 is SQIVND (reference sequence).

V usage is TRBV6-6 and J usage is TRBJ1-3; 7 nucleotides align to TRBD1. The length of the CDR3 is 15 residues. Germline CDR1 is MNHNY and CDR2 is SVGAGI (reference sequence). V was clipped by 6 bases and J by 4 bases; unmatched bases: 9. Here the CDR3 reads CASRQQGTEGNTIYF. The CDR3 DNA is TGTGCCAGCAGGCAACAGGGGACGGAAGGAAACACCATATATTTT.

The CDR3 here is CASSPEGTDNYGYTF. As DNA, the CDR3 is TGTGCCAGCTCACCAGAAGGGACAGATAACTATGGCTACACCTTC. The chain combines TRBV18 with TRBJ1-2; TRBD1 aligns across 7 bases. With 2 bases clipped from V and 1 base from J, the junction kept 4 bases outside the gene matches. The CDR3 totals 15 residues. Germline values: CDR1 KGHSH, CDR2 LQKENI.

The J gene is TRBJ1-1, the V gene TRBV20-1, with a possible D match to TRBD1 (5 bases). CDR3 size: 11 residues. Germline V gives CDR1 DFQATT, CDR2 SNEGSKA (reference sequence). Trimming pared 1 base from V and 8 bases from J, leaving 8 bases between. The CDR3 region has the DNA TGCAGTGCTAGAGGGGACCAAGAAGCTTTCTTT. It specifies CSARGDQEAFF.

The CDR3 sequence is CASTRRAEAFF. CDR3 bases: TGTGCCAGCACCCGGCGCGCTGAAGCTTTCTTT. The rearrangement links TRBV7-9 to TRBJ1-1; D remains unclear. Germline CDR1 is SEHNR and CDR2 is FQNEAQ (reference sequence). CDR3 length: 11 residues. Trimming stripped 7 bases from V and 6 bases from J, with 9 bases between.